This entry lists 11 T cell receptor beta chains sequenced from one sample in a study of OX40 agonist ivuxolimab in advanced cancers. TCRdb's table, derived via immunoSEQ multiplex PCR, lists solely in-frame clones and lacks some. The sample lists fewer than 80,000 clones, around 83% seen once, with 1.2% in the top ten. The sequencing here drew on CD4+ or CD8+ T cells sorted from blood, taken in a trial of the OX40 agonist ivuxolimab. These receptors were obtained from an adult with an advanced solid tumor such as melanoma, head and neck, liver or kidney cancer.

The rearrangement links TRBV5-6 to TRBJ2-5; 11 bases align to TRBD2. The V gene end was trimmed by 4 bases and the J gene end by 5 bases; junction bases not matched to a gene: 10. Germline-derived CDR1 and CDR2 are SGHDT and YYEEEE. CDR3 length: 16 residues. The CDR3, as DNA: TGTGCCAGCAGCCCGACTAGCGGGGCGGGGGGGGAGACCCAGTACTTC. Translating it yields CASSPTSGAGGETQYF.

The CDR3 spells CASSSSLGQGRNQPQHF. CDR3 sequence (DNA): TGTGCCAGCAGCTCCTCCTTGGGGCAGGGTCGCAATCAGCCCCAGCATTTT. The V gene is TRBV11-2, the J gene TRBJ1-5, with D possibly TRBD1 on 5 matching bases. The germline CDR1 and CDR2 sequences are SGHAT and FQNNGV. This CDR3 comprises 17 residues. V dropped 4 bases and J dropped 2 bases, with 18 bases sitting between them. The full variable domain, in which reference TRBV11-2 and TRBJ1-5 provide the parts outside the CDR3, is EAGVAQSPRYKIIEKRQSVAFWCNPISGHATLYWYQQILGQGPKLLIQFQNNGVVDDSQLPKDRFSAERLKGVDSTLKIQPAKLEDSAVYLCASSSSLGQGRNQPQHFGDGTRLSIL.

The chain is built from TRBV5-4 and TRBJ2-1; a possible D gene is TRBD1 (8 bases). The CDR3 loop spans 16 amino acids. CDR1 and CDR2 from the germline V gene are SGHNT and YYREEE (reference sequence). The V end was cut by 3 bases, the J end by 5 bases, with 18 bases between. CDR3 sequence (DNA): TGTGCCAGCAGCTGGGCGGACAGGGAGGGGAACAATGAGCAGTTCTTC. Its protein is CASSWADREGNNEQFF.

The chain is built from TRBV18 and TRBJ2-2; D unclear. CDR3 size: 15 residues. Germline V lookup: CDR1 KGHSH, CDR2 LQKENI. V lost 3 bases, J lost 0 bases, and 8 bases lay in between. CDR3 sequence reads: CASSPLASNTGELFF. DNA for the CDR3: TGTGCCAGCTCACCGCTTGCTTCGAACACCGGGGAGCTGTTTTTT.

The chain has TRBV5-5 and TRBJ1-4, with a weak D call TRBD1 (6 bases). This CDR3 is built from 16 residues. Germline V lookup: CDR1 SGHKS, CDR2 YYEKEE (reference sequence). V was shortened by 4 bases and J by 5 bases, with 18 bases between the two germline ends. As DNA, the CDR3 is TGTGCCAGCAGCCCCGCCCCGGACAGACGGAATGAAAAACTGTTTTTT. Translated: CASSPAPDRRNEKLFF.

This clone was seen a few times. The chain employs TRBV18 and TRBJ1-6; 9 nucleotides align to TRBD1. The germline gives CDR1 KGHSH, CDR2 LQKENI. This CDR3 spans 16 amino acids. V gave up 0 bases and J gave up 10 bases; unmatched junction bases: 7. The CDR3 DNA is TGTGCCAGCTCACCACCGGGACAGGGAAAGGGCTCACCCCTCCACTTT. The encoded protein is CASSPPGQGKGSPLHF.

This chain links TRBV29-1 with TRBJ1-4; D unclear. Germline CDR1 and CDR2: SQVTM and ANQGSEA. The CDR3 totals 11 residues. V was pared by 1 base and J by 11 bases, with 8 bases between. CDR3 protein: CSVEGPDKLFF. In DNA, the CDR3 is TGCAGCGTTGAAGGCCCTGACAAACTGTTTTTT. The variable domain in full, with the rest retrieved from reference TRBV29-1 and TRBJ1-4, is SAVISQKPSRDICQRGTSLTIQCQVDSQVTMMFWYRQQPGQSLTLIATANQGSEATYESGFVIDKFPISRPNLTFSTLTVSNMSPEDSSIYLCSVEGPDKLFFGSGTQLSVL.

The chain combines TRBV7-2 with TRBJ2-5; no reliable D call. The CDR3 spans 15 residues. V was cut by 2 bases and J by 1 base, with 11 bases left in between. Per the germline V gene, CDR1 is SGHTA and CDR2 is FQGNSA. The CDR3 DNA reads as TGTGCCAGCAGCTTAACCCCGGCTAGCCAAGAGACCCAGTACTTC. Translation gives CASSLTPASQETQYF. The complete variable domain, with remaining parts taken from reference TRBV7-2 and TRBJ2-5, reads GAGVSQSPSNKVTEKGKDVELRCDPISGHTALYWYRQSLGQGLEFLIYFQGNSAPDKSGLPSDRFSAERTGGSVSTLTIQRTQQEDSAVYLCASSLTPASQETQYFGPGTRLLVL.

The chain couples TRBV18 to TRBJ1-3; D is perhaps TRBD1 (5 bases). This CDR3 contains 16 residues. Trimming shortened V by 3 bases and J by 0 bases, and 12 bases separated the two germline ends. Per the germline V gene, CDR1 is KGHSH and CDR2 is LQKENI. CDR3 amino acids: CASSPKRDPSGNTIYF. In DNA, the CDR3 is TGTGCCAGCTCACCCAAACGGGACCCCTCTGGAAACACCATATATTTT.

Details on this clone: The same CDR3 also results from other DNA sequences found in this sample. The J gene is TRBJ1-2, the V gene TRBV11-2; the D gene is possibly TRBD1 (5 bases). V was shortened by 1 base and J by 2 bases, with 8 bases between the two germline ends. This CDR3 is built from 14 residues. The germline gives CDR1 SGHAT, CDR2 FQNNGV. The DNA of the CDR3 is TGTGCCAGCAGCTTAGTGGGGGGAAACTATGGCTACACCTTC. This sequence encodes CASSLVGGNYGYTF.

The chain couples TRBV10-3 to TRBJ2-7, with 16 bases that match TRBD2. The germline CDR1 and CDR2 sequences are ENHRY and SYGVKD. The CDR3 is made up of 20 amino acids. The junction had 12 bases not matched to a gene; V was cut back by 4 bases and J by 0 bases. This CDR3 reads CAISGPSGTSGGDSSYEQYF. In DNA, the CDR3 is TGTGCCATCAGTGGGCCCTCCGGGACTAGCGGGGGGGATAGCTCCTACGAGCAGTACTTC.